The 23 T cell receptor beta chains below were found in one sample sequenced in a study of blood T cell repertoires in COVID-19. Using immunoSEQ multiplex PCR, the repertoire was profiled, and TCRdb retains in-frame clones only, with some absent. The table has roughly 36,000 clones, around 84% seen once. The sequenced sample was peripheral blood. These receptors were obtained from a human donor in a cohort sampled during active COVID-19.

This clone was detected a few times. The rearrangement joins TRBV5-4 to TRBJ2-6, with D perhaps TRBD1 (5 bases). Germline V lookup: CDR1 SGHNT, CDR2 YYREEE (reference sequence). This CDR3 spans 15 amino acids. The V end was cut by 1 base, the J end by 1 base, with 6 bases between. The CDR3 DNA reads as TGTGCCAGCAGCTTGAGGGGATCTGGGGCCAACGTCCTGACTTTC. It specifies CASSLRGSGANVLTF.

The genes are TRBV11-2 and TRBJ2-3; TRBD2 matches 7 bases. Looked up from germline, CDR1 is SGHAT and CDR2 is FQNNGV. This CDR3 is 15 amino acids long. With 6 bases clipped from V and 4 bases from J, the junction kept 10 bases outside the gene matches. The CDR3 loop reads CASRRWGGLADTQYF. The DNA for the CDR3 is TGTGCCAGCAGAAGGTGGGGGGGGTTAGCAGATACGCAGTATTTT.

V gene TRBV6-5 combines with J gene TRBJ1-3; weak D call: TRBD1 (5 bases). Germline CDR1 MNHEY, CDR2 SVGAGI. The CDR3 is 16 residues long. Trimming left V 0 bases short and J 4 bases short, with 13 bases between. CDR3 protein: CASSYSQGSVGNTIYF. In DNA form, the CDR3 reads TGTGCCAGCAGTTACTCGCAGGGATCAGTCGGAAACACCATATATTTT.

V and J are TRBV19 and TRBJ2-5, with 8 bases lining up with TRBD1. CDR1 and CDR2 from the germline V gene are LNHDA and SQIVND (reference sequence). Germline trimming cut 5 bases from V and 1 base from J; bases unmatched to any gene: 3. CDR3 length: 14 amino acids. The CDR3 region is CASSLGQGQETQYF. CDR3 nucleotide sequence: TGTGCCAGTAGTCTCGGACAGGGCCAAGAGACCCAGTACTTC.

The table lists this clone with a count of one. The chain joins TRBV5-8 to TRBJ2-7, with D tentatively TRBD1 (5 bases). In germline, CDR1 is SGHTS, CDR2 YDEGEE. Trimming removed 4 bases at V and 3 bases at J, with 14 bases between. The CDR3 consists of 14 residues. The CDR3 DNA reads as TGTGCCAGCAGCCAAAGGAAGGGGATCTACGAGCAGTACTTC. Protein: CASSQRKGIYEQYF.

The chain carries TRBV19 and TRBJ2-7; D is possibly TRBD1 (6 bases). Germline V gene lookup returns CDR1 LNHDA and CDR2 SQIVND (reference sequence). The CDR3 runs to 17 residues. Deletions cut 9 bases from V and 0 bases from J, with 24 bases between. The CDR3 region is CARPRDKGAASSYEQYF. CDR3 bases: TGTGCCAGACCCCGGGACAAAGGGGCTGCCAGCTCCTACGAGCAGTACTTC.

This chain uses TRBV10-3 with TRBJ2-7, with 10 bases that match TRBD1. CDR1 is ENHRY, CDR2 SYGVKD, per germline. The CDR3 runs 16 residues. V lost 4 bases and J lost 6; bases outside the gene matches: 12. The CDR3 DNA reads as TGTGCCATCAGTGGGGCCTCCGGGACAGGGGTTCTCGAGCAGTACTTC. It specifies CAISGASGTGVLEQYF.

The J gene is TRBJ2-7, the V gene TRBV5-1; tentative D call: TRBD1 (7 bases). Trimming removed 4 bases at V and 6 bases at J, with 14 bases between. The CDR3 is 13 residues long. Germline values: CDR1 SGHRS, CDR2 YFSETQ. The CDR3 loop is CASSGGTEGEQYF. The CDR3 DNA reads as TGCGCCAGCAGCGGGGGGACAGAGGGCGAGCAGTACTTC.

The V call is TRBV12-3 or TRBV12-4, the J call TRBJ1-1; D might be TRBD1 (5 bases). This CDR3 spans 12 amino acids. V was cut by 5 bases and J by 4 bases, with 8 bases left in between. This CDR3 is CASSPRGTEAFF. The CDR3 DNA is TGTGCCAGCAGTCCAAGGGGCACTGAAGCTTTCTTT.

V gene TRBV5-1 combines with J gene TRBJ2-7; perhaps TRBD2 as D (5 bases). V lost 0 bases and J 6 bases, leaving 7 bases between the germline ends. Germline V lookup: CDR1 SGHRS, CDR2 YFSETQ. The CDR3 has 12 amino acids. CDR3 nucleotides: TGCGCCAGCAGCTTGGGGCTAGCCGAGCAGTACTTC. This translates into CASSLGLAEQYF.

The CDR3, as DNA: TGTGCCAGCAGCCAACCGGGACAGGGGAGCGCCGGGGAGCTGTTTTTT. Protein: CASSQPGQGSAGELFF. The chain carries TRBV7-9 and TRBJ2-2, with 10 bases identical to TRBD1. The CDR3 contains 16 residues. The germline gives CDR1 SEHNR, CDR2 FQNEAQ (reference sequence). V lost 5 bases, J lost 6 bases, and 9 bases stayed unmatched.

J is TRBJ1-1 and V is TRBV27, with D possibly TRBD1 on 6 matching bases. Trimming took off 2 bases at V and 3 bases at J, with 10 bases between the two ends. The CDR3 has 14 amino acids. Germline V gives CDR1 MNHEY, CDR2 SMNVEV (reference sequence). The CDR3 DNA is TGTGCCAGCAGTTTACGACGGACAGACACTGAAGCTTTCTTT. As protein: CASSLRRTDTEAFF.

This rearrangement joins TRBV7-3 to TRBJ1-2; 8 bases are shared with TRBD1. The ends lost 2 bases at V and 7 bases at J; junction bases unmatched: 6. The CDR3 runs to 14 residues. The germline V gene has CDR1 SGHTA and CDR2 FQGTGA. The CDR3 region has the DNA TGTGCCAGCAGCTTAGAAGCTACAGGGGGTGGCTACACCTTC. It encodes CASSLEATGGGYTF.

V usage is TRBV2 and J usage is TRBJ1-6; D ambiguous. Between the trimmed V and J ends, which lost 4 bases and 6 bases, there was a span of 13 bases. The CDR3 totals 15 residues. The germline gives CDR1 SNHLY, CDR2 FYNNEI. The CDR3 coding sequence is TGTGCCAGCAGTGCCCCCACGGGGATTAATTCACCCCTCCACTTT. This codes for CASSAPTGINSPLHF.

This chain connects TRBV6-2 or TRBV6-3 to TRBJ2-7; tentatively, D is TRBD2 (6 bases). V was clipped by 5 bases and J by 5 bases, with 19 bases between them. The V gene's germline CDR1 is MNHEY and CDR2 SVGEGT. This CDR3 region has 15 residues. CDR3 in amino acids: CASSEWEDGGHEQYF. CDR3 DNA sequence: TGTGCCAGCAGTGAGTGGGAGGACGGTGGCCACGAGCAGTACTTC.

The J gene is TRBJ1-2, the V gene TRBV12-5; maybe TRBD1 (5 bases). This CDR3 has 15 residues. Germline loops: CDR1 LGHNT, CDR2 FRNRAP. V was cut by 2 bases and J by 3 bases, with 13 bases left in between. The CDR3 region has the DNA TGTGCTAGTGGTTTGTTCCAGGGAAGTGACTATGGCTACACCTTC. Translated: CASGLFQGSDYGYTF.

This rearrangement joins TRBV30 to TRBJ2-3; a weak D match, TRBD1 (6 bases). Germline V gene lookup returns CDR1 GTSNPN and CDR2 SVGIG (reference sequence). V dropped 4 bases and J dropped 5 bases, with 10 bases sitting between them. The CDR3 consists of 12 residues. CDR3 region: CAWTGVVDTQYF. The DNA for the CDR3 is TGTGCCTGGACAGGGGTTGTAGATACGCAGTATTTT.

This rearrangement joins TRBV6-6 to TRBJ1-4, with 8 bases lining up with TRBD1. The germline V gene encodes CDR1 MNHNY and CDR2 SVGAGI (reference sequence). After removal of 2 bases from V and 6 bases from J, the junction contained 2 bases not matched to a gene. The CDR3 loop spans 14 amino acids. The CDR3 nucleotides are TGTGCCAGCAGTTACCGGACAGGGCATGAAAAACTGTTTTTT. This codes for CASSYRTGHEKLFF.

The chain recombines TRBV7-2 with TRBJ1-2, with D perhaps matching TRBD1 (6 bases). Between the trimmed V and J ends, which lost 1 base and 7 bases, there was a span of 10 bases. The CDR3 covers 13 residues. The germline gives CDR1 SGHTA, CDR2 FQGNSA. CDR3 amino acids: CASSLGQERGYTF. CDR3 nucleotides: TGTGCCAGCAGCTTAGGACAGGAACGTGGCTACACCTTC.

This chain links TRBV11-2 with TRBJ2-3; D perhaps matches TRBD1 (5 bases). Trimming removed 8 bases at V and 1 base at J, with 16 bases between. This CDR3 is built from 15 residues. In germline, CDR1 is SGHAT, CDR2 FQNNGV. CDR3 residues: CASLQGQGGTDTQYF. CDR3 nucleotide sequence: TGTGCCAGCCTCCAGGGTCAGGGTGGCACAGATACGCAGTATTTT.

This clone was counted a few times. This chain uses TRBV21-1 with TRBJ2-3; the table's D call, TRBD1, has no DNA check behind it. TRBV21-1 is annotated as a pseudogene. The CDR3 runs 15 residues. The CDR3 here is CASSKGAARTDTQYF. The CDR3 DNA is TGTGCCAGCAGCAAAGGGGCAGCTCGCACAGATACGCAGTATTTT.

V gene TRBV28 combines with J gene TRBJ1-5; D is perhaps TRBD1 (6 bases). The CDR3 runs 14 residues. V lost 5 bases to trimming and J lost 4 bases, with 12 bases between them. Germline values: CDR1 MDHEN, CDR2 SYDVKM. The CDR3 sequence: CASSRITGNQPQHF. The CDR3 bases are TGTGCCAGCAGTCGAATCACAGGGAATCAGCCCCAGCATTTT. Combining the CDR3 with reference TRBV28 and TRBJ1-5 gives the whole variable domain DVKVTQSSRYLVKRTGEKVFLECVQDMDHENMFWYRQDPGLGLRLIYFSYDVKMKEKGDIPEGYSVSREKKERFSLILESASTNQTSMYLCASSRITGNQPQHFGDGTRLSIL.

This clone was seen only a few times. The J gene is TRBJ1-1, the V gene TRBV5-1; D ambiguous. Germline V gene sequence: CDR1 SGHRS, CDR2 YFSETQ. The V end lost 6 bases, the J end lost 1 base, and 10 bases lay between the germline ends. This CDR3 region has 13 residues. The CDR3 DNA is TGCGCCAGCACCCCCAGTCGGAACACTGAAGCTTTCTTT. It translates to CASTPSRNTEAFF. Looking up the rest from reference TRBV5-1 and TRBJ1-1 gives the full variable domain: KAGVTQTPRYLIKTRGQQVTLSCSPISGHRSVSWYQQTPGQGLQFLFEYFSETQRNKGNFPGRFSGRQFSNSRSEMNVSTLELGDSALYLCASTPSRNTEAFFGQGTRLTVV.